Listed below are T cell receptor beta chains from one sample, sequenced in a study of shared clonotypes between healthy human individuals. Method: immunoSEQ multiplex PCR; TCRdb's copy keeps in-frame clones and lacks some. The table has approximately 470,000 clones, 70% to 80% seen once. Sample: PBMCs. Source of these receptors: a woman aged 40 to 50 in good health. Some clones in this sample may be carry-over from other donors' samples. The CDR3 runs from the conserved cysteine through the conserved F or W. A D gene is named only where the DNA matches it firmly. The listing skips clone size in some rows; elsewhere it reads once, few, many or a size class.

j_gene | v_gene | d_gene | abundance | CDR3nt | CDR3aa
TRBJ2-7 | TRBV15 | . | . | TGTGCCACCAGCAGAGATCCCGGACAGACCTACGAGCAGTACTTC | CATSRDPGQTYEQYF
TRBJ2-2 | TRBV18 | . | . | TGTGCCAGCTCACCACGAGGGGGAAACACCGGGGAGCTGTTTTTT | CASSPRGGNTGELFF
TRBJ2-3 | TRBV30 | TRBD2 | . | TGTGCCTGGAGTCCAACTAGCGGGAGGGTGGGGGCAGATACGCAGTATTTT | CAWSPTSGRVGADTQYF
TRBJ1-2 | TRBV6-6 | TRBD1 | . | TGTGCCAGCAGTTACGCAGGGGGCGCGAGCTACACCTTC | CASSYAGGASYTF
TRBJ2-7 | TRBV7-6 | TRBD2 | few | TGTGCCAGCAGCCTCGGGGGTAGCGGGTCTTTTTCCTACGAGCAGTACTTC | CASSLGGSGSFSYEQYF
TRBJ2-1 | TRBV29-1 | . | . | TGCAGTCATCGGGCGGGCTCCTACAATGAGCAGTTCTTC | CSHRAGSYNEQFF
TRBJ2-5 | TRBV6-1 | . | . | TGTGCCAGCGAGGGTAACCAAGAGACCCAGTACTTC | CASEGNQETQYF
TRBJ1-4 | TRBV15 | . | . | TGTGCCACCAGCAGCCGCCGGACAGCAACTAATGAAAAACTGTTTTTT | CATSSRRTATNEKLFF
TRBJ2-3 | TRBV5-6 | . | . | TGTGCCAGCAGCTTGGATGCAGGGGGCACAGATACGCAGTATTTT | CASSLDAGGTDTQYF
TRBJ2-1 | TRBV7-2 | TRBD2 | once | TGTGCCAGCAGCCTAACCCGGACTAGCGGGGGTTTCGGTGAGCAGTTCTTC | CASSLTRTSGGFGEQFF
TRBJ2-2 | TRBV5-4 | . | few | TGTGCCAGCAGCTTGGGCGGGACTCCTATCCACACCGGGGAGCTGTTTTTT | CASSLGGTPIHTGELFF
TRBJ2-1 | TRBV30 | TRBD2 | . | TGTGCCTGGAGCCCTTGGGGACTAGCGGGAGATGAGCAGTTCTTC | CAWSPWGLAGDEQFF
TRBJ2-7 | TRBV10-3 | . | . | TGTGCCACAACAAGAGGGGACGAGCAGTACTTC | CATTRGDEQYF
TRBJ1-1 | TRBV7-9 | . | . | TGTGCCAGCAGCATACAACAGGGATCTGAAGCTTTCTTT | CASSIQQGSEAFF
TRBJ2-7 | TRBV2 | . | . | TGTGCCAGCAGCAGAGGGGGGATCGAGCAGTACTTC | CASSRGGIEQYF
TRBJ1-5 | TRBV4-1 | . | . | TGCGCCAGCAGCCAAGCGACAGCTAGCAATCAGCCCCAGCATTTT | CASSQATASNQPQHF
TRBJ1-4 | TRBV7-9 | . | . | TGTGCCAGCAGCCCGATGATGGGAGGGGTTAATGAAAAACTGTTTTTT | CASSPMMGGVNEKLFF
TRBJ2-7 | TRBV7-2 | . | . | TGTGCCAGCAGCTTAGTCCAGGGAAGCTCCTACGAGCAGTACTTC | CASSLVQGSSYEQYF
TRBJ2-2 | TRBV5-4 | TRBD2 | . | TGTGCCAGCAGCCAATGGTCCCAGCGGGACCCCGGGGAGCTGTTTTTT | CASSQWSQRDPGELFF
TRBJ2-7 | TRBV6-6 | TRBD1 | . | TGTGCCAGCAGTCCCCCAGGGACAGCAAGAGAAGAGCAGTACTTC | CASSPPGTAREEQYF
TRBJ2-3 | TRBV15 | . | . | TGTGCCACCAGCAGCGGAACTAGCACAGATACGCAGTATTTT | CATSSGTSTDTQYF
TRBJ2-7 | TRBV29-1 | . | . | TGCAGCGTTGGGGCAGGGGGGACCTACGAGCAGTACTTC | CSVGAGGTYEQYF
TRBJ1-2 | TRBV30 | TRBD1 | . | TGTGCCTGGAGCCCCGGGACAGGGGAAGGCTACACCTTC | CAWSPGTGEGYTF
TRBJ2-7 | TRBV6-6 | . | . | TGTGCCAGCAGTTACTCGTTGTCGGGTACGGACGAGCAGTACTTC | CASSYSLSGTDEQYF
TRBJ1-1 | TRBV7-8 | TRBD1 | . | TGTGCCAGCAGCCCGTTCGGGACAGCGACTGAAGCTTTCTTT | CASSPFGTATEAFF
TRBJ2-5 | TRBV9 | TRBD2 | . | TGTGCCAGCAGCGTAGCAGGGCTAGCGGGAGGAGAGACCCAGTACTTC | CASSVAGLAGGETQYF
TRBJ2-3 | TRBV11-1 | . | . | TGTGCCAGCCGGTTTTCCGGAGCGGAAACGCAGTATTTT | CASRFSGAETQYF
TRBJ2-1 | TRBV27 | TRBD2 | . | TGTGCCAGCACTACGGGGACTAGCGGGAGAAATGAGCAGTTCTTC | CASTTGTSGRNEQFF
TRBJ1-4 | TRBV29-1 | . | . | TGCAGCGTTGTGTCCGGGGCGAGTGAAAAACTGTTTTTT | CSVVSGASEKLFF
TRBJ2-7 | TRBV6-5 | . | . | TGTGCCAGCAGTTACGGCAGCTACTCCTACGAGCAGTACTTC | CASSYGSYSYEQYF